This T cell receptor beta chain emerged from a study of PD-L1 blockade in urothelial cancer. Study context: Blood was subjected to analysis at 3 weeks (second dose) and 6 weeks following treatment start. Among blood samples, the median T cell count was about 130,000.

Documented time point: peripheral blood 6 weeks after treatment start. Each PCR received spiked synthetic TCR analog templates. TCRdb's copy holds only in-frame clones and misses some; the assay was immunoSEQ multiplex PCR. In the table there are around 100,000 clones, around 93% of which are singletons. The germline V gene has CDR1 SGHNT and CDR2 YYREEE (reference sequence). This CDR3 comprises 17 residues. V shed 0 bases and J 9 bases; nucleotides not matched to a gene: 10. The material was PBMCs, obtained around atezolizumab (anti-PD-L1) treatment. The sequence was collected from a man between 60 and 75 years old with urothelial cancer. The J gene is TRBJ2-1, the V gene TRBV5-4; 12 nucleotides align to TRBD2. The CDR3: CASSLGASGGARAEQFF. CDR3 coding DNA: TGTGCCAGCAGCTTGGGGGCTAGCGGGGGGGCGAGGGCTGAGCAGTTCTTC.